These 20 T cell receptor beta chains originate from one sample sequenced in a study of identical twins. TCRdb reprocessed the 5' RACE reads with MiXCR, giving one entry per CDR3 protein. The sample shows 500,000 to 650,000 distinct CDR3 sequences, about a fifth of them seen only once. These same records also appear under a second study, on yellow fever vaccine responses in identical twins.

The sequenced sample consisted of CD4+ T cells sorted from blood. These receptors were obtained from a woman under 30 in good health.

CDR3 nucleotide sequence: TGTGCCAGCTCCACCGTAGCGGGAGAGAGCAAGACCCAGTACTTC. Translated, it gives CASSTVAGESKTQYF. The chain recombines TRBV18 with TRBJ2-5, with 9 bases lining up with TRBD2. The V gene's germline CDR1 is KGHSH and CDR2 LQKENI. V shed 6 bases, J shed 6 bases, and the junction held 11 bases outside the gene matches. The CDR3 runs to 15 residues.

This clonotype was seen only a few times. The chain is built from TRBV24-1 and TRBJ2-3, with 9 bases lining up with TRBD2. The V segment lost 5 bases and the J segment 4 bases; nucleotides outside the gene matches: 12. Germline V lookup: CDR1 KGHDR, CDR2 SFDVKD. CDR3 size: 17 residues. CDR3 coding DNA: TGTGCCACCAGTGCGGCCCAGCCCGGGACTAGCTCAGATACGCAGTATTTT. The encoded protein is CATSAAQPGTSSDTQYF.

The sample holds many counts of this clonotype. The genes are TRBV12-3 or TRBV12-4 and TRBJ1-6; unclear D gene. This CDR3 has 15 residues. The V end lost 3 bases, the J end lost 7 bases, and 13 bases lay between the germline ends. As DNA, the CDR3 is TGTGCCAGCAGTTTCGCCAGAGTAGGAAATTCACCCCTCCACTTT. It encodes CASSFARVGNSPLHF.

This rearrangement joins TRBV12-3 or TRBV12-4 to TRBJ2-1; 9 nucleotides match TRBD2. Losses at the gene ends were 3 bases for V and 4 bases for J; bases not matched to a gene: 4. The CDR3 is made up of 15 amino acids. CDR3 nucleotide sequence: TGTGCCAGCAGTTTTTTAACTAGCGGGTACAATGAGCAGTTCTTC. Amino acid sequence: CASSFLTSGYNEQFF.

The sample holds a few counts of this clonotype. J is TRBJ2-7 and V is TRBV18, with a weak D call TRBD1 (6 bases). Germline V gene sequence: CDR1 KGHSH, CDR2 LQKENI. Trimming removed 3 bases from V and 3 bases from J, with 12 bases in between. The CDR3 sequence is 14 residues long. The CDR3 bases are TGTGCCAGCTCACCCCAGGGGAACGTCTACGAGCAGTACTTC. Translation gives CASSPQGNVYEQYF.

This clonotype has a count of ten or more. This rearrangement joins TRBV12-3 or TRBV12-4 to TRBJ1-1, with TRBD1 identical over 9 bases. V lost 5 bases to trimming and J lost 1 base; unmatched junction nucleotides: 5. The CDR3 contains 15 residues. CDR3 bases: TGTGCCAGCAGTCCTCGACAGGGGGAGAACACTGAAGCTTTCTTT. Its translation: CASSPRQGENTEAFF.

This clonotype was found a few times. The rearrangement links TRBV7-3 to TRBJ2-3, with D tentatively TRBD2 (6 bases). V dropped 4 bases and J dropped 6 bases, with 14 bases sitting between them. CDR1 is SGHTA and CDR2 is FQGTGA in the germline V gene. This CDR3 has 14 amino acids. The chain's CDR3 is CASSSGLGGDTQYF. In DNA, the CDR3 is TGTGCCAGCAGCTCGGGTCTCGGAGGGGATACGCAGTATTTT.

DNA of the CDR3: TGTGCCAGCAGACAGGGGGCTTGGACTGAAGCTTTCTTT. Translation: CASRQGAWTEAFF. This chain connects TRBV6-1 to TRBJ1-1; 9 bases fit TRBD1. CDR1 MNHNS and CDR2 SASEGT come from the germline V gene. V lost 6 bases to trimming and J lost 5 bases; unmatched junction nucleotides: 4. The CDR3 length is 13 residues.

The table lists this clonotype with many counts. V and J are TRBV5-1 and TRBJ1-2, with D uncertain. The germline V gene has CDR1 SGHRS and CDR2 YFSETQ. CDR3 length: 11 amino acids. Trimming cost V 6 bases and J 6 bases, with 9 bases left between them. The CDR3 protein is CASKAHDGYTF. The CDR3 region has the DNA TGCGCCAGCAAGGCCCACGATGGCTACACCTTC.

The chain combines TRBV20-1 with TRBJ2-1; 9 bases align to TRBD2. The trim removed 3 bases at V and 6 bases at J, leaving 9 bases unmatched. Germline V gene lookup returns CDR1 DFQATT and CDR2 SNEGSKA (reference sequence). The CDR3 runs 15 residues. CDR3 in DNA: TGCAGTGCTAGGGGCCCAGCGGGAGGACGCAATGAGCAGTTCTTC. Its translation: CSARGPAGGRNEQFF.

This clonotype showed up just a few times. This chain uses TRBV18 with TRBJ2-5; TRBD1 might be the D (6 bases). This CDR3 region has 15 residues. From germline, CDR1 is KGHSH and CDR2 LQKENI. Trimming stripped 4 bases from V and 1 base from J, with 13 bases between. DNA for the CDR3: TGTGCCAGCTCACAGAACAGGGCCCTCCAAGAGACCCAGTACTTC. This sequence encodes CASSQNRALQETQYF.

The V call is TRBV5-1, the J call TRBJ2-7; 8 bases fit TRBD2. Germline-derived CDR1 and CDR2 are SGHRS and YFSETQ. V shed 4 bases, J shed 6 bases, and the junction held 9 bases outside the gene matches. This CDR3 comprises 14 residues. The CDR3 is CASSPTSGPGEQYF. The DNA for the CDR3 is TGCGCCAGCAGCCCAACTAGCGGTCCCGGCGAGCAGTACTTC.

J is TRBJ2-7 and V is TRBV6-1; possibly TRBD2 for D (5 bases). CDR3 length: 14 residues. V shed 2 bases and J shed 5 bases, with 13 bases lying between them. In germline, CDR1 is MNHNS, CDR2 SASEGT. In DNA, the CDR3 is TGTGCCAGCAGTGAACGGGGAACGGTGGACGAGCAGTACTTC. Protein product: CASSERGTVDEQYF.

This clonotype was observed a handful of times. This chain connects TRBV5-1 to TRBJ2-2, with 9 bases that match TRBD1. CDR1 is SGHRS, CDR2 YFSETQ, per germline. Trimming cost V 3 bases and J 6 bases; bases outside gene matches: 6. The CDR3 sequence is 15 residues long. The CDR3 loop reads CASSSTGQGSGELFF. The DNA of the CDR3 is TGCGCCAGCAGCTCAACAGGACAGGGGTCCGGGGAGCTGTTTTTT.

The chain carries TRBV7-8 and TRBJ1-2; D unclear. Germline values: CDR1 SGHVS, CDR2 FQNEAQ. Trimming shortened V by 5 bases and J by 2 bases, and 18 bases separated the two germline ends. This CDR3 comprises 16 residues. CDR3 in DNA: TGTGCCAGCAGCCGCCTGCGAGGACCATTCAACTATGGCTACACCTTC. This gives the protein CASSRLRGPFNYGYTF.

The chain carries TRBV11-2 and TRBJ2-3; maybe TRBD2 (7 bases). The CDR3 spans 16 residues. Germline V gene lookup returns CDR1 SGHAT and CDR2 FQNNGV. V lost 9 bases and J 0 bases, leaving 19 bases between the germline ends. The CDR3 is CASSGGGAWSTDTQYF. The CDR3, as DNA: TGTGCCAGTTCCGGCGGGGGCGCCTGGAGCACAGATACGCAGTATTTT.

The V call is TRBV12-3 or TRBV12-4, the J call TRBJ1-4; no reliable D call. CDR3 length: 14 residues. Deletions cut 6 bases from V and 7 bases from J, with 15 bases between. The CDR3 here is CASSSSPGGEKLFF. CDR3 DNA: TGTGCCAGCAGCTCCAGCCCGGGCGGTGAAAAACTGTTTTTT.

This clonotype was seen a handful of times. The chain carries TRBV20-1 and TRBJ2-5; 8 bases align to TRBD2. J lost 1 base, V lost 3 bases, and 13 bases had no gene match. The germline gives CDR1 DFQATT, CDR2 SNEGSKA (reference sequence). This CDR3 is 17 amino acids long. CDR3 sequence: CSARVHGGSGIQETQYF. The CDR3 DNA follows: TGCAGTGCTAGGGTGCATGGAGGTAGCGGGATCCAAGAGACCCAGTACTTC.

This chain joins TRBV27 and TRBJ2-3; D is uncertain. Germline V gene data show CDR1 as MNHEY and CDR2 as SMNVEV (reference sequence). The CDR3 consists of 15 residues. V shed 6 bases and J shed 0 bases, with 13 bases lying between them. CDR3 loop: CASSSKPTSTDTQYF. The CDR3 nucleotides read TGTGCCAGCAGCTCCAAACCAACTAGCACAGATACGCAGTATTTT.

The chain couples TRBV5-5 to TRBJ2-2; TRBD1 is a possible D gene (5 bases). Trimming pared 4 bases from V and 4 bases from J, leaving 20 bases between. The CDR3 covers 17 residues. Germline CDR1 SGHKS, CDR2 YYEKEE (reference sequence). For the CDR3, the DNA is TGTGCCAGCAGCCCACCTCCAGGGCAGGGCTTCACCGGGGAGCTGTTTTTT. Translated: CASSPPPGQGFTGELFF.